Listed below are T cell receptor beta chains from one sample, sequenced in a study of shared clonotypes between healthy human individuals. Using immunoSEQ multiplex PCR, the repertoire was profiled, and TCRdb retains in-frame clones only, with some absent. The top ten hold 0.37% of the sample, which has about 2.3 million clones, roughly 92% seen once. The specimen sequenced was naive CD4+ T cells from PBMCs. These receptors all come from a young man in good health. Some clones in this sample may be carry-over from other donors' samples. Each CDR3 is given with its conserved first and last residue. The order of the fields is V gene, clone size, D gene, J gene, CDR3 DNA, CDR3 protein. D genes are given only for firm matches. Expanded clones are given a class, and other clones once, few, many or no size at all.

TRBV5-4,.,TRBD2,TRBJ2-5,TGTGCCAGCAGCTTATTTGAGCATGCAGCGGGAGACCAAGAGACCCAGTACTTC,CASSLFEHAAGDQETQYF
TRBV19,.,.,TRBJ2-3,TGTGCCAGTAGTATGGACACATACACAGATACGCAGTATTTT,CASSMDTYTDTQYF
TRBV10-1,.,TRBD1,TRBJ1-5,TGCGCCAGCAGTGAGAAGGCAGGGGGCTCAAATCAGCCCCAGCATTTT,CASSEKAGGSNQPQHF
TRBV6-6,few,.,TRBJ1-2,TGTGCCAGCAGTTACCCGGAGGCGGGTGGCTACACCTTC,CASSYPEAGGYTF
TRBV18,.,.,TRBJ2-7,TGTGCCAGCTCACCCGGGACACGAAGCTACGAGCAGTACTTC,CASSPGTRSYEQYF
TRBV19,.,TRBD1,TRBJ1-2,TGTGCCAGTAATCACGGACAGGGCGGTTGGGGCTACACCTTC,CASNHGQGGWGYTF
TRBV28,few,TRBD1,TRBJ1-1,TGTGCCAGCAGTTCCCCAGGGGGTATCACTGAAGCTTTCTTT,CASSSPGGITEAFF
TRBV6-1,.,.,TRBJ2-7,TGTGCCAGCACTAAAACCGGGACCTTCGAGCAGTACTTC,CASTKTGTFEQYF
TRBV19,once,TRBD1,TRBJ2-7,TGTGCCAGTAGTACCGGACAGGGCTACGAGCAGTACTTC,CASSTGQGYEQYF
TRBV5-4,.,.,TRBJ2-6,TGTGCCAGCAGCTTGGGCCGGGCTGGGGCCAACGTCCTGACTTTC,CASSLGRAGANVLTF
TRBV10-2,.,.,TRBJ1-2,TGCGCCAGCACTAACATGCGTGACTATGGCTACACCTTC,CASTNMRDYGYTF
TRBV29-1,.,TRBD2,TRBJ2-5,TGCAGCGTTTATCCTCCTAGCGGAGGAGAGACCCAGTACTTC,CSVYPPSGGETQYF
TRBV21-1,.,.,TRBJ1-3,TGTGCCAGCAGCAAAGGAGGTTTTGTGCAGGCTGGAAACACCATATATTTT,CASSKGGFVQAGNTIYF
TRBV18,.,TRBD1,TRBJ1-1,TGTGCCAGCTCGTCAGGGGGGAGGACTGAAGCTTTCTTT,CASSSGGRTEAFF
TRBV4-1,.,.,TRBJ2-7,TGCGCCAGCAGCCCCCCCGGAATCTACGAGCAGTACTTC,CASSPPGIYEQYF
TRBV7-9,few,TRBD1,TRBJ1-5,TGTGCCAGCAGCAACGACAGGGACAATCAGCCCCAGCATTTT,CASSNDRDNQPQHF
TRBV28,.,.,TRBJ1-4,TGTGCCAGCGATGACAGCCTCGGAGCAAAACTGTTTTTT,CASDDSLGAKLFF
TRBV5-8,.,.,TRBJ2-1,TGTGCCAGTTTGTACTCCCAGTCCTACAATGAGCAGTTCTTC,CASLYSQSYNEQFF
TRBV5-1,.,TRBD1,TRBJ2-2,TGCGCCAGCAGCTCACAGGGGGCCCAAAACACCGGGGAGCTGTTTTTT,CASSSQGAQNTGELFF
TRBV10-3,.,.,TRBJ2-3,TGTGCCATCAGTGAGGTGGCGATGAGAGGCACAGATACGCAGTATTTT,CAISEVAMRGTDTQYF
TRBV28,.,.,TRBJ2-7,TGTGCCAGCAGTTTAAGCCGGCCAGTATTAGGCTACGAGCAGTACTTC,CASSLSRPVLGYEQYF
TRBV9,.,.,TRBJ1-3,TGTGCCAGCAGCCGGGGGGTCGGTCGGTCCTTCTCTGGAAACACCATATATTTT,CASSRGVGRSFSGNTIYF
TRBV27,.,TRBD2,TRBJ2-7,TGTGCCAGCAGTTTCGGAGTAGCGGGAGGGCCCCACGAGCAGTACTTC,CASSFGVAGGPHEQYF
TRBV15,few,TRBD1,TRBJ1-5,TGTGCCACCAGCCTCGGGACAGGGGCTCAGTCCCAGCATTTT,CATSLGTGAQSQHF
TRBV5-4,.,.,TRBJ2-3,TGTGCCAGCAGCGCGACAAAGGTACTAGCTTCAGATACGCAGTATTTT,CASSATKVLASDTQYF
TRBV7-9,.,.,TRBJ1-2,TGTGCCAGCAGCCACTACAGGACGGACTATGGCTACACCTTC,CASSHYRTDYGYTF
TRBV2,.,.,TRBJ2-3,TGTGCCAGGGGGGGGGCGTTTGGAACAGATACGCAGTATTTT,CARGGAFGTDTQYF
TRBV11-2,.,.,TRBJ2-2,TGTGCCAGCAGCTTAGACGGCCAAGGCACCGGGGAGCTGTTTTTT,CASSLDGQGTGELFF
TRBV18,.,TRBD1,TRBJ2-7,TGTGCCAGCTCACCTCAAAGGACAGGGGACGAGCAGTACTTC,CASSPQRTGDEQYF
TRBV18,.,TRBD1,TRBJ2-3,TGTGCCAGCTCACCCCGGGACAGGGGGTACACAGATACGCAGTATTTT,CASSPRDRGYTDTQYF
TRBV7-3,.,TRBD2,TRBJ2-1,TGTGCCAGCAGCTCGGGGGGTACGGGAGCGGATGAGCAGTTCTTC,CASSSGGTGADEQFF
TRBV5-1,.,.,TRBJ2-5,TGCGCCAGCAGCTTGGCGGGGGTCTCCCCCGAGACCCAGTACTTC,CASSLAGVSPETQYF
TRBV2,.,TRBD2,TRBJ2-7,TGTGCCAGCAGGACCCGACTAGCGGGACAATACGAGCAGTACTTC,CASRTRLAGQYEQYF
TRBV7-2,once,TRBD1,TRBJ1-5,TGTGCCAGCAGCCTAGGACAGGGGCCATCGCCCCAGCATTTT,CASSLGQGPSPQHF
TRBV9,.,.,TRBJ2-5,TGTGCCAGCAGCGCCCAGCCGGGGGAGACCCAGTACTTC,CASSAQPGETQYF
TRBV7-9,.,TRBD1,TRBJ2-1,TGTGCCAGCAGCTTACCTCCCGGGACAGGCTACTACAATGAGCAGTTCTTC,CASSLPPGTGYYNEQFF
TRBV5-1,.,TRBD2,TRBJ2-1,TGCGCCAGCAGCTCCGGCGGGAGGTTGAATGAGCAGTTCTTC,CASSSGGRLNEQFF
TRBV5-1,once,.,TRBJ2-3,TGCGCCAGCACTAGCGACGGGGCAGATACGCAGTATTTT,CASTSDGADTQYF
TRBV7-8,.,.,TRBJ1-3,TGTGCCAGCAGCTCTTACCGTAGAGACTCTGGAAACACCATATATTTT,CASSSYRRDSGNTIYF
TRBV7-2,.,TRBD2,TRBJ2-1,TGTGCCAGCAGCTTAACTAGCGCCTCCTACAATGAGCAGTTCTTC,CASSLTSASYNEQFF
TRBV19,.,TRBD2,TRBJ2-1,TGTGCCAGTAGTATAGCGGGCGGGAGGCAGCTGAATGAGCAGTTCTTC,CASSIAGGRQLNEQFF